This T cell receptor beta chain was identified in a study of identical twins. Study observations and caveats: Models underpredicted monozygotic twin sharing of out-of-frame TCR alpha. Within beta out-of-frame sequences, the excess sharing observed between twins was weaker.

In the case of this clonotype: The antigen is not known.

Unique molecular identifiers were in the cDNA, with template-switch universal primer binding. Via MiXCR, TCRdb re-called the 5' RACE reads, giving one row per CDR3 protein. The repertoire holds roughly 1.6 million distinct CDR3 sequences, with around a third as singletons. Germline V CDR1 and CDR2: SGHTA, FQGNSA. The CDR3 sequence is 15 residues long. Sequencing used cord blood. The chain has TRBV7-2 and TRBJ2-5, with 7 bases lining up with TRBD1. With the DNA end fitting TRBJ2-4 better, the J assignment may be wrong. The TCR comes from a newborn girl in good health. The CDR3 protein is CASSSHRGTKNIQYF. DNA of the CDR3: TGTGCCAGCAGCTCCCACAGGGGAACCAAAAACATTCAGTACTTC.